This T cell receptor beta chain was sequenced in a study of CD8 T cells in ankylosing spondylitis (dated 2017 in TCRdb). Concerning the study at large: T cell receptor beta repertoires were profiled in healthy donors and ankylosing spondylitis patients so that disease-linked TCR variants could be found. Peripheral blood was sampled, and synovial fluid was also collected from ankylosing spondylitis patients. The whole study cohort included over a hundred healthy donors and 20 to 30 ankylosing spondylitis patients.

As concerns this clonotype: The clone's antigen remains unknown. Per-nucleotide qualities are absent, and no much larger clonotype sits a single base away.

The instrument given in TCRdb is Illumina HiSeq 2500. Quantitative 5'-RACE with molecular barcodes was the method used to prepare the TCR beta libraries. Per the original workflow: To identify disease-linked TCR variants, a new computational method was used, one built on a probabilistic model of VDJ rearrangement. TCRdb trimmed the raw reads at Q25, called clones with MiXCR and kept productive beta chains. Duplicate CDR3 protein sequences are folded into a single record with the most common DNA and genes. TCRdb's processing, not the authors', yielded these V and J calls. This sample is represented by about 750,000 distinct CDR3 sequences; under 20% of them were singletons. The top ten clonotypes cover roughly a fifth of the sample. General study outcomes and caveats: According to the report, matched synovial fluid samples from ankylosing spondylitis patients were significantly enriched for the disease-linked clones. Blood from ankylosing spondylitis patients appeared to be characterized by a TCR beta motif composed of several highly homologous amino acid variants. A CD8+ phenotype was shown by the disease-linked clones, which were found at relatively low frequencies in peripheral blood. Some motif variants had previously been reported in the synovial fluid and blood of reactive arthritis patients, which suggests shared mechanisms of disease initiation.

This receptor was obtained from a male donor with ankylosing spondylitis. The sample comprised blood, either unsorted or a sorted T cell fraction (not recorded which).

The nucleotide sequence reads as follows: TGTGCCAGCAGTTTACGGGGGTTTGGGAAAAAACTGTTTTTT. Translated, this is CASSLRGFGKKLFF. The chain is encoded by TRBV12-3 or TRBV12-4 joined to TRBJ1-4; matching of 5 bases hints at TRBD1 as the D gene. Relative to germline, V is 2 bases shorter and J is 9 bases shorter, with 13 bases between their ends. Counted from cysteine to phenylalanine, this CDR3 has 14 amino acids. The kept DNA is CDR3 alone, 42 bases in frame from the first base.